Listed below are T cell receptor beta chains from one sample, sequenced in a study of blood T cell repertoires in COVID-19. Sequenced by immunoSEQ multiplex PCR; TCRdb stores in-frame clones only, minus some. The table has 100,000 or so clones, roughly 92% seen once. Sequencing was done on a sample of peripheral blood. The receptors come from a man between 45 and 60 years old with active COVID-19. Both conserved end residues are part of each CDR3. A D gene is named only where the DNA matches it firmly. A row's size may be missing; if present it is once, few, many or a size class.

V	size	D	J	CDR3	DNA
TRBV30	.	TRBD2	TRBJ2-1	CAWSGGSSSYNEQFF	TGTGCCTGGAGCGGCGGGAGTAGCTCCTACAATGAGCAGTTCTTC
TRBV5-5	.	.	TRBJ2-3	CASSYLTDTQYF	TGTGCCAGCAGCTACTTAACAGATACGCAGTATTTT
TRBV29-1	.	TRBD2	TRBJ2-1	CSVVATGGLNEQFF	TGCAGCGTTGTCGCGACGGGGGGGCTCAATGAGCAGTTCTTC
TRBV7-2	.	.	TRBJ1-5	CASSLGFNRDNQPQHF	TGTGCCAGCAGCTTAGGGTTCAACCGGGACAATCAGCCCCAGCATTTT
TRBV4-1	.	TRBD2	TRBJ2-3	CASSKYTARDYTRVDTQYF	TGCGCCAGCAGCAAATACACGGCCCGGGACTACACGAGGGTAGATACGCAGTATTTT
TRBV6-5	.	TRBD1	TRBJ2-7	CASSKPGQSSYEQYF	TGTGCCAGCAGTAAGCCGGGACAGAGCTCCTACGAGCAGTACTTC
TRBV19	.	.	TRBJ2-3	CASSNRDSWIPSTDTQYF	TGTGCCAGTAGTAACCGGGACTCCTGGATCCCTAGCACAGATACGCAGTATTTT
TRBV5-1	.	.	TRBJ2-5	CASSLLLANGRETQYF	TGCGCCAGCAGCCTCTTACTAGCAAACGGCCGGGAGACCCAGTACTTC
TRBV2	.	.	TRBJ2-7	CASTRGGYEQYF	TGTGCCAGCACACGAGGGGGATACGAGCAGTACTTC
TRBV27	.	.	TRBJ1-5	CASSFSGAEQPQHF	TGTGCCAGCAGTTTCTCAGGGGCAGAACAGCCCCAGCATTTT
TRBV2	.	.	TRBJ1-5	CASSANQNQPQHF	TGTGCCAGCAGCGCGAACCAAAATCAGCCCCAGCATTTT
TRBV5-1	.	.	TRBJ2-3	CASSLVEGTTDTQYF	TGCGCCAGCAGCTTAGTAGAGGGCACCACAGATACGCAGTATTTT
TRBV11-2	once	TRBD1	TRBJ1-1	CASSHRQGADTEAFF	TGTGCCAGCAGCCATAGACAGGGGGCGGACACTGAAGCTTTCTTT
TRBV9	.	.	TRBJ2-7	CASSVGAGYEQYF	TGTGCCAGCAGCGTAGGTGCGGGCTACGAGCAGTACTTC
TRBV4-2	.	TRBD2	TRBJ2-5	CASSQDKLAGEETQYF	TGTGCCAGCAGCCAAGATAAACTAGCGGGGGAAGAGACCCAGTACTTC
TRBV5-4	once	TRBD1	TRBJ2-7	CASSLRDRTSYEQYF	TGTGCCAGCAGCTTGCGGGACAGGACTTCCTACGAGCAGTACTTC
TRBV15	.	TRBD2	TRBJ2-3	CAVSSGRTTDTQYF	TGTGCCGTCAGTAGCGGGAGGACCACAGATACGCAGTATTTT
TRBV6-2/TRBV6-3	.	TRBD1	TRBJ1-2	CASSYRQGRTNYGYTF	TGTGCCAGCAGTTACCGACAGGGACGAACTAACTATGGCTACACCTTC
TRBV9	.	.	TRBJ2-5	CASSLTRVEETQYF	TGTGCCAGCAGCCTTACGAGGGTCGAAGAGACCCAGTACTTC
TRBV19	once	.	TRBJ1-1	CASSIGPEAFF	TGTGCCAGTAGTATTGGCCCTGAAGCTTTCTTT
TRBV5-1	.	.	TRBJ1-1	CASSYATSGDTEAFF	TGCGCCAGCAGCTACGCAACATCAGGGGACACTGAAGCTTTCTTT
TRBV11-2	once	TRBD2	TRBJ2-2	CASRKREANTGELFF	TGTGCCAGCAGAAAGCGGGAGGCGAACACCGGGGAGCTGTTTTTT
TRBV2	.	.	TRBJ2-2	CASSEPRGSTGELFF	TGTGCCAGCAGTGAACCGAGGGGGTCCACCGGGGAGCTGTTTTTT
TRBV5-1	.	TRBD1	TRBJ2-1	CASSRDSNYNEQFF	TGCGCCAGCAGCCGGGACAGCAATTACAATGAGCAGTTCTTC
TRBV5-6	.	.	TRBJ2-5	CASSLAGIETQYF	TGTGCCAGCAGCTTGGCAGGGATAGAGACCCAGTACTTC
TRBV29-1	few	.	TRBJ2-3	CSVDPGEGKDTQYF	TGCAGCGTTGATCCAGGGGAGGGGAAAGATACGCAGTATTTT
TRBV25-1	.	.	TRBJ1-1	CASSEHTYTEAFF	TGTGCCAGCAGTGAACACACGTACACTGAAGCTTTCTTT
TRBV4-1	.	TRBD2	TRBJ2-3	CASSQDALAGGQDTQYF	TGCGCCAGCAGCCAAGATGCACTAGCGGGGGGGCAGGATACGCAGTATTTT
TRBV5-1	.	TRBD1	TRBJ2-3	CASSPNPFSGTGSTDTQYF	TGCGCCAGCAGCCCTAACCCGTTTTCCGGGACAGGGAGCACAGATACGCAGTATTTT
TRBV4-2	.	.	TRBJ2-2	CASSQDLIRGSGVAGELFF	TGTGCCAGCAGCCAAGATCTAATAAGGGGTTCAGGGGTGGCCGGGGAGCTGTTTTTT
TRBV5-1	.	.	TRBJ1-4	CASSSSTGNEKLFF	TGCGCCAGCAGCTCGTCAACAGGGAATGAAAAACTGTTTTTT
TRBV5-5	.	TRBD2	TRBJ2-5	CASSFISGGQETQYF	TGTGCCAGCAGCTTTATTAGCGGGGGCCAAGAGACCCAGTACTTC
TRBV11-2	.	TRBD1	TRBJ2-3	CASSLFGTATDTQYF	TGTGCCAGCAGCTTATTCGGGACAGCCACAGATACGCAGTATTTT
TRBV27	.	.	TRBJ2-3	CASSPDGLLTDTQYF	TGTGCCAGCAGCCCGGACGGACTTCTCACAGATACGCAGTATTTT
TRBV6-5	.	.	TRBJ2-1	CASSSELHEQFF	TGTGCCAGCAGTTCCGAACTACATGAGCAGTTCTTC
TRBV6-5	.	TRBD2	TRBJ2-1	CASRLAGGLGNEQFF	TGTGCCAGCAGGCTAGCGGGAGGCTTGGGCAATGAGCAGTTCTTC
TRBV19	.	.	TRBJ1-6	CASRTGYNSPLHF	TGTGCCAGTAGGACGGGTTATAATTCACCCCTCCACTTT
TRBV30	.	.	TRBJ1-3	CAWSADFGNTIYF	TGTGCCTGGAGTGCGGACTTTGGAAACACCATATATTTT
TRBV10-1	.	.	TRBJ2-3	CASTERVITDTQYF	TGCGCCAGCACGGAGCGGGTGATCACAGATACGCAGTATTTT
TRBV9	.	TRBD2	TRBJ2-1	CASSPRLAYNEQFF	TGTGCCAGCAGCCCGCGACTAGCATACAATGAGCAGTTCTTC
TRBV19	.	TRBD2	TRBJ2-1	CASSTSSGRASYNEQFF	TGTGCCAGTAGTACCTCTAGCGGGAGGGCCTCCTACAATGAGCAGTTCTTC
TRBV9	.	TRBD1	TRBJ2-7	CASSVDGTGTEQYF	TGTGCCAGCAGCGTAGATGGGACAGGGACCGAGCAGTACTTC
TRBV20-1	.	.	TRBJ2-5	CSASPGETQYF	TGCAGTGCCAGTCCCGGGGAGACCCAGTACTTC
TRBV19	.	.	TRBJ2-3	CASSIETGASTDTQYF	TGTGCCAGTAGTATAGAAACTGGGGCTAGCACAGATACGCAGTATTTT
TRBV10-3	.	.	TRBJ1-1	CAISSDTDNTEAFF	TGTGCCATCAGTTCAGACACCGATAACACTGAAGCTTTCTTT